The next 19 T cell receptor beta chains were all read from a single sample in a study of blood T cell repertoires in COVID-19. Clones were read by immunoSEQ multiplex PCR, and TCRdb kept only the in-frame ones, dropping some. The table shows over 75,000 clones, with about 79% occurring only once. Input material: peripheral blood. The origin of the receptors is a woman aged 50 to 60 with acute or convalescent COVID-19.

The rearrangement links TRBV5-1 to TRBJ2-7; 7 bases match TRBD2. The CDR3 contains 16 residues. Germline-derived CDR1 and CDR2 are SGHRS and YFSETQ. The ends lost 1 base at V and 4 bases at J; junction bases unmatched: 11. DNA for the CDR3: TGCGCCAGCAGCTTGTCTATTGTAGCGGGTTCATACGAGCAGTACTTC. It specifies CASSLSIVAGSYEQYF.

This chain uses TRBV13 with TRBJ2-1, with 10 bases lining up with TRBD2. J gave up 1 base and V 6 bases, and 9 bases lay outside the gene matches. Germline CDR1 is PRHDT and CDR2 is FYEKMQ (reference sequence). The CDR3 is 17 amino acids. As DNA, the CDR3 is TGTGCCAGCAGGACCCCCCAGCGGGAGGGTTCCTACAATGAGCAGTTCTTC. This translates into CASRTPQREGSYNEQFF.

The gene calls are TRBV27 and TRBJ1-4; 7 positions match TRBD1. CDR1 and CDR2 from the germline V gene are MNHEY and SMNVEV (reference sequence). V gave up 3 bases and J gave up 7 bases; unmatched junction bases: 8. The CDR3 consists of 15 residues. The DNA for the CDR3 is TGTGCCAGCAGTTTCAGACAGGGTGGGGTTGAAAAACTGTTTTTT. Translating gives CASSFRQGGVEKLFF.

The CDR3 nucleotides read TGTGCCAGTAGTATCCGCGATGAGCAGTTCTTC. Its translation is CASSIRDEQFF. The chain recombines TRBV19 with TRBJ2-1, with D unresolved. Trimming took off 3 bases at V and 8 bases at J, with 5 bases between the two ends. This CDR3 region has 11 residues. The germline V gene encodes CDR1 LNHDA and CDR2 SQIVND (reference sequence).

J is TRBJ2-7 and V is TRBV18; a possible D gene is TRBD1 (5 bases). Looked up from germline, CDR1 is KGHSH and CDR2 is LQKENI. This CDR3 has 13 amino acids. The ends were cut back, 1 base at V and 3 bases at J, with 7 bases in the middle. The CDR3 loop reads CASSPLDSYEQYF. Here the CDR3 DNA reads TGTGCCAGCTCACCACTTGACAGCTACGAGCAGTACTTC.

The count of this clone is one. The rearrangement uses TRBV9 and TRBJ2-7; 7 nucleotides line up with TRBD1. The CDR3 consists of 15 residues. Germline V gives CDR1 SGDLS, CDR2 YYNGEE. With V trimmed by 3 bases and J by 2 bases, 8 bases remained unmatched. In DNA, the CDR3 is TGTGCCAGCAGCGCAGAGACAGGGCCTACCTACGAGCAGTACTTC. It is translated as CASSAETGPTYEQYF.

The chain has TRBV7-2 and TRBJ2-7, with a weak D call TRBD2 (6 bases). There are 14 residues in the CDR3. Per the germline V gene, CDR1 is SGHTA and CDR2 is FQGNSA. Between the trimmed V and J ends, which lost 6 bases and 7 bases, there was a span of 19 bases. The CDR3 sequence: CASRPTSGLGEQYF. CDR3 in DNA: TGTGCCAGCAGACCCACCTCGGGACTTGGGGAGCAGTACTTC. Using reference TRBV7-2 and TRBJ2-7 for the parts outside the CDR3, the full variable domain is GAGVSQSPSNKVTEKGKDVELRCDPISGHTALYWYRQSLGQGLEFLIYFQGNSAPDKSGLPSDRFSAERTGGSVSTLTIQRTQQEDSAVYLCASRPTSGLGEQYFGPGTRLTVT.

The CDR3 protein is CASSNYRASNQPQHF. CDR3 DNA: TGTGCCAGCAGCAACTACAGGGCTAGCAATCAGCCCCAGCATTTT. The chain has TRBV5-4 and TRBJ1-5, with a possible D match to TRBD1 (6 bases). V lost 4 bases, J lost 0 bases, and 11 bases lay in between. Germline loops: CDR1 SGHNT, CDR2 YYREEE (reference sequence). This CDR3 has 15 residues.

The CDR3 region has the DNA TGTGCCAGCGGGGGGAATCAGCCCCAGCATTTT. Protein: CASGGNQPQHF. V usage is TRBV28 and J usage is TRBJ1-5; perhaps TRBD1 as D (5 bases). The CDR3 consists of 11 residues. Trimming removed 8 bases from V and 4 bases from J, with 6 bases in between. Germline V gene sequence: CDR1 MDHEN, CDR2 SYDVKM.

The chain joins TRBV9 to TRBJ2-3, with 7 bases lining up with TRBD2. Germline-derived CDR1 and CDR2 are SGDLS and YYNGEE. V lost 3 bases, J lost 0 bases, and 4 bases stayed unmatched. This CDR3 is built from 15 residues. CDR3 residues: CASSGLTSSTDTQYF. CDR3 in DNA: TGTGCCAGCAGCGGGTTGACTAGCAGCACAGATACGCAGTATTTT.

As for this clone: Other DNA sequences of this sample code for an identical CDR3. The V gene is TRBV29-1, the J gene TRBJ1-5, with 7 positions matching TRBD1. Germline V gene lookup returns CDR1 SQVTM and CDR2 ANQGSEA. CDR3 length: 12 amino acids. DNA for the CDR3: TGCAGTGTTAGGACAGGAGATCAGCCCCAGCATTTT. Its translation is CSVRTGDQPQHF.

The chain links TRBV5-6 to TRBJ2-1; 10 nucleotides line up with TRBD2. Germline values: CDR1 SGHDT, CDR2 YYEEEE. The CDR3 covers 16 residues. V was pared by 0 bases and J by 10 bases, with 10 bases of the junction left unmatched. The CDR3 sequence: CASSLVSGGASREQFF. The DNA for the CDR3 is TGTGCCAGCAGCTTGGTAAGCGGGGGGGCCTCTAGAGAGCAGTTCTTC.

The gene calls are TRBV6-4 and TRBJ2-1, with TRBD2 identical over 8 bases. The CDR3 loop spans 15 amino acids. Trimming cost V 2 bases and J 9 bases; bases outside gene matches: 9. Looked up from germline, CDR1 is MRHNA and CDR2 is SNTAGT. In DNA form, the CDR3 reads TGTGCCAGCAGTGACGGAGGGAGCGGGAGAGCTGAGCAGTTCTTC. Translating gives CASSDGGSGRAEQFF.

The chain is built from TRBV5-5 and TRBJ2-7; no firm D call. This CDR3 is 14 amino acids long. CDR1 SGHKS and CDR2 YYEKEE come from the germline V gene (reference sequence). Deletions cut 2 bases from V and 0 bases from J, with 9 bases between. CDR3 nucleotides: TGTGCCAGCAGCTTTCAGATCAGCTCCTACGAGCAGTACTTC. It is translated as CASSFQISSYEQYF.

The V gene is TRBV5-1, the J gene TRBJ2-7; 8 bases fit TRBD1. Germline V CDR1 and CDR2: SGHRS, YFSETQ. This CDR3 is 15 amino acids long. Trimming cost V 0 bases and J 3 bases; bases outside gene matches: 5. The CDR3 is CASSLGGQGRYEQYF. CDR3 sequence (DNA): TGCGCCAGCAGCTTGGGTGGACAGGGACGCTACGAGCAGTACTTC.

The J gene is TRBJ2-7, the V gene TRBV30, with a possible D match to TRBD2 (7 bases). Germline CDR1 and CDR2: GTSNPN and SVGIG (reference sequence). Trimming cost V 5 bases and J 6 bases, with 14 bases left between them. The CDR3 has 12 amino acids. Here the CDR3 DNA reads TGTGCCTGGTCTAGGGGGGGTCTCGAGCAGTACTTC. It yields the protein CAWSRGGLEQYF.

In nucleotides, the CDR3 is TGTGCCAGCAGTGGATCCGCCGGGGAGCAGTTCTTC. Translated: CASSGSAGEQFF. The rearrangement links TRBV12-3 or TRBV12-4 to TRBJ2-1; D not resolved. V shed 5 bases and J shed 10 bases, with 12 bases lying between them. This CDR3 spans 12 amino acids.

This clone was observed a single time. This CDR3 reads CASKLRADFDGYTF. In DNA, the CDR3 is TGTGCCAGTAAACTCAGGGCAGACTTCGATGGCTACACCTTC. This chain uses TRBV7-3 with TRBJ1-2; D might be TRBD1 (5 bases). CDR1 is SGHTA and CDR2 is FQGTGA in the germline V gene. This CDR3 has 14 residues. V was clipped by 9 bases and J by 6 bases, with 20 bases between them.

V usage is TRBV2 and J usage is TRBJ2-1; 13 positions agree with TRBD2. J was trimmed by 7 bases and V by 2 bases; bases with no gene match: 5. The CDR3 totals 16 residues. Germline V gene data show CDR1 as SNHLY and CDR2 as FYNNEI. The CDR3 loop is CASSEWGTSGKNEQFF. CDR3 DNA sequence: TGTGCCAGCAGTGAATGGGGGACTAGCGGGAAAAATGAGCAGTTCTTC.